This TCR beta chain comes out of a study of beta chain features in type 1 diabetes. Study-wide results and limits: Researchers caution that PCR might favor shorter templates, equally among patients and controls.

This CDR3 is built from 17 residues. V shed 0 bases and J 5 bases; nucleotides not matched to a gene: 10. Germline CDR1 LGHNA, CDR2 YSLEER. All of the isolated RNA was reverse transcribed, so expressed TCRB transcripts were sequenced. The repertoire was sequenced with immunoSEQ multiplex PCR; TCRdb's copy has only in-frame clones and lacks some. Of 970,000 or so clones listed, under 20% were seen once; the top ten hold 0.02% to 0.03%. Post-sort purity exceeded 95% for all sorted populations. In the case of this clone: Antigen specificity is unknown.

The chain couples TRBV4-3 to TRBJ1-1; TRBD1 agrees at 9 bases. This clonotype was sampled from a young woman in good health. The sequenced material came from naive CD4+ T cells from blood. The CDR3 is CASSQENRGTGSTEAFF. The CDR3, as DNA: TGCGCCAGCAGCCAAGAGAATCGTGGGACAGGGTCGACTGAAGCTTTCTTT.